One sample yielded the 28 T cell receptor beta chains listed below, sequenced in a study of T-cell memory formation after mild COVID-19. TCRdb re-derived calls from the 5' RACE reads in MiXCR, one entry per CDR3 protein. The repertoire includes more than 250,000 distinct CDR3 sequences, over 15% of them detected once, and around 23% sits in the top ten. Sequencing input: PBMCs or a T cell subset sorted from them (not recorded which). The receptors were sampled from a man aged 18 to 35 who had mild COVID-19 (a few samples of this study predate the infection). Cell type and time point are not known.

The chain couples TRBV5-1 to TRBJ1-4; D possibly corresponds to TRBD1 (5 bases). CDR1 SGHRS and CDR2 YFSETQ come from the germline V gene. The ends were cut back, 4 bases at V and 3 bases at J, with 13 bases in the middle. The CDR3 contains 15 residues. CDR3 residues: CASSPRGEANEKLFF. CDR3 DNA: TGCGCCAGCAGCCCGAGAGGGGAGGCTAATGAAAAACTGTTTTTT.

This clonotype was observed a handful of times. The gene calls are TRBV4-3 and TRBJ2-2; 9 bases agree with TRBD1. CDR1 is LGHNA, CDR2 YSLEER, per germline. The CDR3 runs to 18 residues. The V gene end was trimmed by 4 bases and the J gene end by 5 bases; junction bases not matched to a gene: 14. The CDR3 sequence: CASSRGNRGRAETGELFF. The CDR3 DNA reads TGCGCCAGCAGCCGAGGGAACAGGGGGCGCGCTGAAACCGGGGAGCTGTTTTTT.

The gene calls are TRBV4-2 and TRBJ2-5; D not resolved. V lost 0 bases, J lost 1 base, and 9 bases lay in between. The germline V gene encodes CDR1 LGHNA and CDR2 YNFKEQ. The length of the CDR3 is 15 residues. CDR3 protein: CASSQDYPSQETQYF. CDR3 bases: TGTGCCAGCAGCCAAGATTACCCAAGCCAAGAGACCCAGTACTTC.

This chain connects TRBV4-1 to TRBJ2-3; maybe TRBD2 (6 bases). The ends were cut back, 0 bases at V and 4 bases at J, with 14 bases in the middle. This CDR3 has 16 amino acids. In germline, CDR1 is MGHRA, CDR2 YSYEKL. The CDR3 here is CASSQDRASEADTQYF. The CDR3 DNA follows: TGCGCCAGCAGCCAAGATAGGGCTAGCGAGGCAGATACGCAGTATTTT.

The genes are TRBV28 and TRBJ2-5; D tentatively fits TRBD1 or TRBD2 (5 bases each). Trimming took off 5 bases at V and 9 bases at J, with 19 bases between the two ends. The germline gives CDR1 MDHEN, CDR2 SYDVKM. This CDR3 has 14 amino acids. CDR3 loop: CASSLRQSGAAQYF. In DNA form, the CDR3 reads TGTGCCAGCAGTCTAAGACAGTCCGGGGCGGCCCAGTACTTC.

The rearrangement joins TRBV6-2 or TRBV6-3 to TRBJ2-4; D remains ambiguous. Trimming cost V 8 bases and J 0 bases, with 8 bases left between them. The V gene's germline CDR1 is MNHEY and CDR2 SVGEGT. The CDR3 runs 13 residues. The CDR3 spells CASSLLAKNIQYF. The CDR3 DNA follows: TGTGCCAGCTCTCTTCTAGCCAAAAACATTCAGTACTTC.

V and J are TRBV7-2 and TRBJ1-5; D unresolved. Germline lookup yields CDR1 SGHTA and CDR2 FQGNSA. This CDR3 has 14 residues. V shed 2 bases and J shed 0 bases, with 5 bases lying between them. CDR3 region: CASSLTLSNQPQHF. In nucleotides, the CDR3 is TGTGCCAGCAGCTTAACGCTTAGCAATCAGCCCCAGCATTTT.

This clonotype occurred many times. This chain uses TRBV7-8 with TRBJ2-5, with 8 bases identical to TRBD1. CDR1 is SGHVS, CDR2 FQNEAQ, per germline. The CDR3 sequence is 13 residues long. The V gene end was trimmed by 4 bases and the J gene end by 4 bases; junction bases not matched to a gene: 2. CDR3 region: CASSSGGGETQYF. CDR3 DNA: TGTGCCAGCAGCTCAGGGGGCGGAGAGACCCAGTACTTC.

The chain is built from TRBV20-1 and TRBJ2-1; no definite D call. V lost 3 bases and J 7 bases, leaving 7 bases between the germline ends. The germline V gene has CDR1 DFQATT and CDR2 SNEGSKA (reference sequence). This CDR3 has 11 residues. The CDR3 reads CSASLENEQFF. CDR3 coding DNA: TGCAGTGCTAGTCTCGAGAATGAGCAGTTCTTC.

This clonotype occurred a few times. The chain links TRBV29-1 to TRBJ2-7; maybe TRBD1 (5 bases). This CDR3 has 12 residues. Germline CDR1 reads SQVTM; CDR2 reads ANQGSEA. Trimming took 0 bases from V and 6 from J, leaving 9 bases between them. The CDR3 sequence: CSVEDLGAEQYF. The CDR3 bases are TGCAGCGTTGAAGATCTTGGGGCCGAGCAGTACTTC.

In this sample, this clonotype turned up many times. V usage is TRBV4-1 and J usage is TRBJ2-5; 8 nucleotides agree with TRBD2. The CDR3 has 16 residues. Germline trimming cut 4 bases from V and 9 bases from J; bases unmatched to any gene: 16. Germline assignment: CDR1 MGHRA and CDR2 YSYEKL. The DNA of the CDR3 is TGCGCCAGCAGCCCGCACGCAGCGGGGGTCCAGATGGCCCAGTACTTC. Translated, it gives CASSPHAAGVQMAQYF.

V and J are TRBV7-2 and TRBJ2-5, with 7 positions matching TRBD2. This CDR3 is built from 14 residues. With 8 bases clipped from V and 5 bases from J, the junction kept 11 bases outside the gene matches. Germline CDR1 reads SGHTA; CDR2 reads FQGNSA. This CDR3 reads CASGLGGMRETQYF. The DNA for the CDR3 is TGTGCCAGCGGACTGGGGGGGATGAGGGAGACCCAGTACTTC.

This clonotype was observed a handful of times. The CDR3 DNA is TGTGCCAGCAGTGATTGGATGGGGGAGAACACTGAAGCTTTCTTT. This sequence encodes CASSDWMGENTEAFF. The chain uses TRBV6-1 and TRBJ1-1; possible D gene TRBD1, 5 bases. This CDR3 contains 15 residues. Germline lookup yields CDR1 MNHNS and CDR2 SASEGT. Trimming removed 3 bases from V and 1 base from J, with 12 bases in between.

This clonotype was recorded a few times. This sequence joins TRBV6-5 and TRBJ2-1; 10 bases are a match to TRBD2. V lost 6 bases, J lost 4 bases, and 9 bases stayed unmatched. CDR3 length: 16 amino acids. Germline values: CDR1 MNHEY, CDR2 SVGAGI. The CDR3 sequence is CASRTPTSGVYNEQFF. The CDR3 coding sequence is TGTGCCAGCAGAACCCCCACTAGCGGGGTATACAATGAGCAGTTCTTC.

V and J are TRBV9 and TRBJ2-2; TRBD1 is a possible D gene (6 bases). Germline assignment: CDR1 SGDLS and CDR2 YYNGEE. The CDR3 totals 15 residues. With 2 bases removed from V and 6 bases from J, the gap between germline ends came to 14 bases. CDR3 loop: CASSVQGLSSGELFF. As DNA, the CDR3 is TGTGCCAGCAGCGTCCAGGGGTTATCGTCCGGGGAGCTGTTTTTT.

In its sample, this clonotype was seen a few times. This chain uses TRBV7-3 with TRBJ2-2; TRBD1 or TRBD2 may be the D gene (5 bases each). V gave up 4 bases and J gave up 2 bases, with 14 bases separating them. Germline V CDR1 and CDR2: SGHTA, FQGTGA. The CDR3 is made up of 16 amino acids. For the CDR3, the DNA is TGTGCCAGCAGCTGGGGCACGAGGGGTAACACCGGGGAGCTGTTTTTT. Encoded protein: CASSWGTRGNTGELFF.

The chain uses TRBV6-2 or TRBV6-3 and TRBJ1-1; 7 bases fit TRBD1. Germline V gene sequence: CDR1 MNHEY, CDR2 SVGEGT. V lost 2 bases, J lost 0 bases, and 9 bases stayed unmatched. CDR3 length: 17 amino acids. The DNA of the CDR3 is TGTGCCAGCAGTTACCTCTCCAGGAGGGGGCTGAACACTGAAGCTTTCTTT. As protein: CASSYLSRRGLNTEAFF.

Only a few counts were recorded for this clonotype. This chain links TRBV11-1 with TRBJ2-7, with TRBD2 matching over 9 bases. The CDR3 has 17 residues. Germline values: CDR1 SGHAT, CDR2 FQDESV (reference sequence). V shed 2 bases, J shed 0 bases, and the junction held 8 bases outside the gene matches. The CDR3 loop is CASSLTGTSMSSYEQYV. CDR3 bases: TGTGCCAGCAGCTTAACCGGGACTAGCATGAGCTCCTACGAGCAGTACGTC.

This clonotype has just a few counts. The gene calls are TRBV30 and TRBJ1-2; D perhaps matches TRBD1 (5 bases). The germline V and J ends were trimmed by 0 bases and 0 bases, with 14 bases remaining between them. CDR3 size: 16 residues. From germline, CDR1 is GTSNPN and CDR2 SVGIG (reference sequence). Here the CDR3 DNA reads TGTGCCTGGAGTGTTGGGGGACCGCGAGCTAACTATGGCTACACCTTC. It is translated as CAWSVGGPRANYGYTF.

The gene calls are TRBV12-3 or TRBV12-4 and TRBJ2-3; no reliable D call. Trimming removed 4 bases at V and 8 bases at J, with 16 bases between. The CDR3 extends over 14 amino acids. The CDR3 coding sequence is TGTGCCAGCAGTTCCCTGTTGTTGCATGGTACGCAGTATTTT. Residues: CASSSLLLHGTQYF.

The sample holds a few counts of this clonotype. The chain employs TRBV6-1 and TRBJ2-5; D is uncertain. V gave up 10 bases and J gave up 5 bases, with 14 bases separating them. The germline gives CDR1 MNHNS, CDR2 SASEGT. The CDR3 contains 12 residues. CDR3 bases: TGTGCCACCCTTGACCGGCCGGAGACCCAGTACTTC. It specifies CATLDRPETQYF.

V gene TRBV6-2 or TRBV6-3 combines with J gene TRBJ1-1; a weak D match, TRBD1 (6 bases). CDR1 and CDR2 (germline): MNHEY, SVGEGT. The CDR3 is 15 amino acids. The V and J ends lost 7 bases and 0 bases respectively, with 15 bases between them. The CDR3 nucleotides are TGTGCCAGCACAAAAGGGGGGGGCCTGAACACTGAAGCTTTCTTT. Protein sequence: CASTKGGGLNTEAFF.

This clonotype has only a few counts. The chain couples TRBV20-1 to TRBJ2-7; no reliable D call. CDR1 DFQATT and CDR2 SNEGSKA come from the germline V gene (reference sequence). The CDR3 consists of 12 residues. Trimming removed 6 bases from V and 2 bases from J, with 11 bases in between. The CDR3 protein is CSATRGTYEQYF. The CDR3 DNA reads TGCAGTGCGACCCGAGGAACCTACGAGCAGTACTTC.

The chain uses TRBV5-1 and TRBJ2-1; 8 bases are shared with TRBD2. Trimming at V came to 0 bases and at J to 9 bases, leaving 5 bases not matched to a gene. Germline V gives CDR1 SGHRS, CDR2 YFSETQ. The CDR3 is 14 amino acids. Written as DNA, the CDR3 is TGCGCCAGCAGCTTGGCGGGGGGGGGCAGTGAGCAGTTCTTC. Protein: CASSLAGGGSEQFF.

This clonotype was seen only a few times. The CDR3 loop reads CASSPGFGYGYTF. CDR3 coding DNA: TGTGCCAGCAGCCCAGGGTTCGGCTATGGCTACACCTTC. The V call is TRBV7-2, the J call TRBJ1-2; D possibly corresponds to TRBD1 (5 bases). Per the germline V gene, CDR1 is SGHTA and CDR2 is FQGNSA. The CDR3 extends over 13 amino acids. Between the trimmed V and J ends, which lost 5 bases and 4 bases, there was a span of 11 bases.

This clonotype was recorded a few times. The V and J genes are TRBV3-1 and TRBJ2-3, with D possibly TRBD1 on 6 matching bases. The CDR3 is made up of 13 amino acids. Per germline, CDR1 LGHDT and CDR2 YNNKEL (reference sequence). Trimming cost V 3 bases and J 10 bases, with 14 bases left between them. The CDR3 is CASSQTSEGAQYF. The CDR3 nucleotides are TGTGCCAGCAGCCAGACCAGTGAGGGGGCGCAGTATTTT.

This clonotype has only a few counts. An end of the junction differs from the germline gene, which may be a read error. The chain uses TRBV7-2 and TRBJ1-6; D not resolved. The CDR3 totals 13 residues. Germline CDR1 SGHTA, CDR2 FQGNSA. The CDR3 sequence is CASSLFANSPLHF. The CDR3 nucleotides read TGTGCAAGCAGCTTATTCGCCAATTCACCCCTCCACTTT. The variable domain in full, with the rest retrieved from reference TRBV7-2 and TRBJ1-6, is GAGVSQSPSNKVTEKGKDVELRCDPISGHTALYWYRQSLGQGLEFLIYFQGNSAPDKSGLPSDRFSAERTGGSVSTLTIQRTQQEDSAVYLCASSLFANSPLHFGNGTRLTVT.

This chain links TRBV4-2 with TRBJ1-6; a possible D gene is TRBD1 (6 bases). From germline, CDR1 is LGHNA and CDR2 YNFKEQ. The CDR3 runs to 13 residues. V lost 2 bases, J lost 8 bases, and 7 bases lay in between. The chain's CDR3 is CASSQTGHSPLHF. In DNA, the CDR3 is TGTGCCAGCAGCCAAACAGGGCATTCACCCCTCCACTTT.